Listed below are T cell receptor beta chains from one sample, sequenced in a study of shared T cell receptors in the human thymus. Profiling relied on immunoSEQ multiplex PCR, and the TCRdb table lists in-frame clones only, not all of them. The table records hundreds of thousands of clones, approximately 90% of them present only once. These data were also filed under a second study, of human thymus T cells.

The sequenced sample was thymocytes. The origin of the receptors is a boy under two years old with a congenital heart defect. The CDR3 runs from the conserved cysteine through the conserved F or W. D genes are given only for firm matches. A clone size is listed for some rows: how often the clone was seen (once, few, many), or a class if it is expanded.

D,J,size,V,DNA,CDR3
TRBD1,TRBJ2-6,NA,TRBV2,TGTGCCAGCAGTGTGGACAGGCGTACGGACTCTGGGGCCAACGTCCTGACTTTC,CASSVDRRTDSGANVLTF
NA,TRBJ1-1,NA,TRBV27,TGTGCCAGCAGTTGCCACAGGAGGAACACTGAAGCTTTCTTT,CASSCHRRNTEAFF
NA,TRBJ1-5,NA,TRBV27,TGTGCCAGCAGTTTTTACAGGGATAGCAATCAGCCCCAGCATTTT,CASSFYRDSNQPQHF
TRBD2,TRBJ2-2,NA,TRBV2,TGTGCCAGCAGTGAACCTACTAGCGGCTGGAACACCGGGGAGCTGTTTTTT,CASSEPTSGWNTGELFF
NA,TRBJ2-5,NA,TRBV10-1,TGCGCCAGCAGTGAAGCAAGGGGCCACCTGCAAGAGACCCAGTACTTC,CASSEARGHLQETQYF
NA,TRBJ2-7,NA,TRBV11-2,TGTGCCAGCAGCTTGTCCGGGGGATCCGAGCAGTACTTC,CASSLSGGSEQYF
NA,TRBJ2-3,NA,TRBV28,TGTGCCAGCACCAACCCTAAGGCCAACAGTAGCACAGATACGCAGTATTTT,CASTNPKANSSTDTQYF
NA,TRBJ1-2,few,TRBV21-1,TGTGCCAGCAGCAAAGTGGCCCAGGACTATGGCTACACCTTC,CASSKVAQDYGYTF
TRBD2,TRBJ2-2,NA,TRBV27,TGTGCCAGCAGTCGCCAGGGACTAGCGGGAGACTTGGCCGGGGAGCTGTTTTTT,CASSRQGLAGDLAGELFF
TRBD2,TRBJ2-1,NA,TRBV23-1,TGCGCCAGCAGTCAATCGTTAGCTAGCGGGAGGGCCTGTGAGCAGTTCTTC,CASSQSLASGRACEQFF
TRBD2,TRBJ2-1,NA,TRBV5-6,TGTGCCAGCAGAGTTGGCGGGAGGCCCTACAATGAGCAGTTCTTC,CASRVGGRPYNEQFF
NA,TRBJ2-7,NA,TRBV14,TGTGCCAGCAGCCAAGAGGAAGACACTTCCTACGAGCAGTACTTC,CASSQEEDTSYEQYF
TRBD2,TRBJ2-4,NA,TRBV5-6,TGTGCCAGCAGCTTGGGACTAGCGGGACAACTAGCCAAAAACATTCAGTACTTC,CASSLGLAGQLAKNIQYF
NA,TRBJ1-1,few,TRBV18,TGTGCCAGCTCATATCAGGGGAACACTGAAGCTTTCTTT,CASSYQGNTEAFF
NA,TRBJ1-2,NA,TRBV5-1,TGCGCCAGCAGCTTGTCGGCCCGGGGTTATGGCTACACCTTC,CASSLSARGYGYTF
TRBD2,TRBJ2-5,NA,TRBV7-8,TGTGCCAGCAGCTTGATTACGGCGGGAGGGCCTCATTACGACTTC,CASSLITAGGPHYDF
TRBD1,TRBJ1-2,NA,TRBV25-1,TGTGCCAGCAGTGCCCCCCGACAGGGCGCTAACTATGGCTACACCTTC,CASSAPRQGANYGYTF
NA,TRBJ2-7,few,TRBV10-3,TGTGCCATCAGTCAGGGCACATCCTACGAGCAGTACTTC,CAISQGTSYEQYF
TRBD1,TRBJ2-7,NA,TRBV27,TGTGCCAGCAGTTTAAGTCTCCCGGGACAGATATACGAGCAGTACTTC,CASSLSLPGQIYEQYF
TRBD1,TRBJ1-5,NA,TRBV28,TGTGCCAGCAGTCACCCTCGGACAGGGGCCCCACCTTATAGCAATCAGCCCCAGCATTTT,CASSHPRTGAPPYSNQPQHF
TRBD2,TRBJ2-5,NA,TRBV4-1,TGCGCCAGCAGCCAGGGGACTAGCGGGAGGGACCCCCGTCAAGAGACCCAGTACTTC,CASSQGTSGRDPRQETQYF
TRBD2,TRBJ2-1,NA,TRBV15,TGTGCCACCAGCAGAAGCAATATAGCGGGACTCTCCTACAATGAGCAGTTCTTC,CATSRSNIAGLSYNEQFF
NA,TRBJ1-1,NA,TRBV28,TGTGCCAGCAGTTTATCCAGGGACACTGAAGCTTTCTTT,CASSLSRDTEAFF
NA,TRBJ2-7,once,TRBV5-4,TGTGCCAGCGGGACACTACTAGACAGTTCCTACGAGCAGTACTTC,CASGTLLDSSYEQYF
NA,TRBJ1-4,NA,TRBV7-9,TGTGCCAGCAGCCCTCCGGGGTCTAGTGAAAAACTGTTTTTT,CASSPPGSSEKLFF
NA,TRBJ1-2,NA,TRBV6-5,TGTGCCAGCAGTCCCTTAGAGAACTATGGCTACACCTTC,CASSPLENYGYTF
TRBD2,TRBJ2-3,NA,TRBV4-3,TGCGCCAGCAGCGGTAGGACTAGCGGGAGCGGGGATACGCAGTATTTT,CASSGRTSGSGDTQYF
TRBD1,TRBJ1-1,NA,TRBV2,TGTGCCAGCAGAACGAACGACAGGGAATCCACTGAAGCTTTCTTT,CASRTNDRESTEAFF
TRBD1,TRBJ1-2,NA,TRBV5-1,TGCGCCAGCAGCTTGGCCAAATTATGGACAGGGCAAAACGATGGCTACACCTTC,CASSLAKLWTGQNDGYTF
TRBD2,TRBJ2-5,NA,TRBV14,TGTGCCAGCAGCCCCCCCCTTAGCGGGGAAGAGACCCAGTACTTC,CASSPPLSGEETQYF
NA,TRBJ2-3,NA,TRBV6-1,TGTGCCAGCAGTGAGGGAGGGGGGAGACGCACAGATACGCAGTATTTT,CASSEGGGRRTDTQYF
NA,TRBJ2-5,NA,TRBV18,TGTGCCAGCTCAGCAACCATCGACAGCCAAGAGACCCAGTACTTC,CASSATIDSQETQYF
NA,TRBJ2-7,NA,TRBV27,TGTGCCAGCAGGGGAGGCAGGGGGATCGAGCAGTACTTC,CASRGGRGIEQYF
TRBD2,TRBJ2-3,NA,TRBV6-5,TGTGCCAGCAGTTTGACTAGCGGGAGGGTCGCAGATACGCAGTATTTT,CASSLTSGRVADTQYF
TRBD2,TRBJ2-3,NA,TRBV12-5,TGTGCTAGTGGTTTGCTAGCGGGAGGGTATACGCAGTATTTT,CASGLLAGGYTQYF
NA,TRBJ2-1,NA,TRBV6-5,TGTGCCAGCAGTGGAACGGGAAGCTCCTACAATGAGCAGTTCTTC,CASSGTGSSYNEQFF
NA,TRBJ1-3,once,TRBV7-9,TGTGCCAGCAGCCCCGAAGGCGGCTCTGGAAACACCATATATTTT,CASSPEGGSGNTIYF
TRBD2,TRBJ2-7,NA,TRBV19,TGTGCCAGTAGTACCCCACTAGCGGCCTTTTACGAGCAGTACTTC,CASSTPLAAFYEQYF
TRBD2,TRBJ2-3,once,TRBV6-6,TGTGCCGTCGAATGGGGGGGGAACGCAGATACGCAGTATTTT,CAVEWGGNADTQYF
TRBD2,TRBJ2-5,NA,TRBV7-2,TGTGCCAGCAGCCCCCCGAGCGGGAGGGCAGAGACCCAGTACTTC,CASSPPSGRAETQYF
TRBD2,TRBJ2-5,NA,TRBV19,TGTGCCAGTAGTACCCAGACTAGCGGGAGGGTAGAGACCCAGTACTTC,CASSTQTSGRVETQYF
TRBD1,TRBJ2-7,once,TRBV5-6,TGTGCCAGCAGCTTGGCCCAACAGGGGTACTTGTACGAGCAGTACTTC,CASSLAQQGYLYEQYF
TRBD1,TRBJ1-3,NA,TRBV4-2,TGTGCCAGCAGCCAAGAGCCCGATAAGCGGCCGGGACAGGGGACCTCTGGAAACACCATATATTTT,CASSQEPDKRPGQGTSGNTIYF
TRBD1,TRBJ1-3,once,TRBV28,TGTGCCAGCAGTGGGGACAGGACTTCTTCTGGAAACACCATATATTTT,CASSGDRTSSGNTIYF
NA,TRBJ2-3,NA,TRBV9,TGTGCCAGCAGTCCCTTTAGCATCACAGATACGCAGTATTTT,CASSPFSITDTQYF
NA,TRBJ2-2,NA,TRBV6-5,TGTGCCAGCAGAACTGTCACCGGGGAGCTGTTTTTT,CASRTVTGELFF
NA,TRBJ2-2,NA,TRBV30,TGTGCCTGGAGGTTGACGGGAGCCGTTGCCGGGGAGCTGTTTTTT,CAWRLTGAVAGELFF
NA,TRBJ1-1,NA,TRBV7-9,TGTGCCAGCAGCTTAGGTAGGGGGTCCCGGGGGAACACTGAAGCTTTCTTT,CASSLGRGSRGNTEAFF
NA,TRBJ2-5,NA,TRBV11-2,TGTGCCAGCAGCTCGGAAGAGACCCAGTACTTC,CASSSEETQYF
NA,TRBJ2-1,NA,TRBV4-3,TGCGCCAGCAGCCCGCTGGGCTACGGGAAGGGTGAGCAGTTCTTC,CASSPLGYGKGEQFF
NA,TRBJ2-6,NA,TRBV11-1,TGTGCCAGCAGCCAATGGGAGAAATCTGGGGCCAACGTCCTGACTTTC,CASSQWEKSGANVLTF
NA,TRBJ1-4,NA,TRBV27,TGTGCCAGCAGTCAGGTGGGAAGTCAGGGTAATGAAAAACTGTTTTTT,CASSQVGSQGNEKLFF
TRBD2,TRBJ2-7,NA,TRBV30,TGTGCCTGGAGTGTAAGGGCGGGAGGACCGACCTACGAGCAGTACTTC,CAWSVRAGGPTYEQYF
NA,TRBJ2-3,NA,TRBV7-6,TGTGCCAGCAGCTCCGCAGACAGGACCCACACAGATACGCAGTATTTT,CASSSADRTHTDTQYF
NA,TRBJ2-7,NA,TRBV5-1,TGCGCCAGCAGCCCTTCCCACGAGCAGTACTTC,CASSPSHEQYF
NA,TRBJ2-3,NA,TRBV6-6,TGTGCCAGCAGTTACTCGACTAGACTTAGCACAGATACGCAGTATTTT,CASSYSTRLSTDTQYF
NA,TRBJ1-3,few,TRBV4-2,TGTGCCAGCAGCCCGATGCGGCTCTCTGGAAACACCATATATTTT,CASSPMRLSGNTIYF
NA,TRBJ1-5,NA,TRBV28,TGTGCCAGCAGTCTCCGAGGTAAGGATCAGCCCCAGCATTTT,CASSLRGKDQPQHF
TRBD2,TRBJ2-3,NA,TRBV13,TGTGCCAGCAGCTCACGGGGGAGGAGCGGGGTCACAGATACGCAGTATTTT,CASSSRGRSGVTDTQYF